The present entry profiles one T cell receptor (beta chain) with its context. Germline CDR1 SGHRS, CDR2 YFSETQ. J lost 3 bases, V lost 5 bases, and 11 bases had no gene match. The CDR3 loop spans 16 amino acids. The protocol was immunoSEQ multiplex PCR, while the TCRdb copy is restricted to in-frame clones and leaves out a portion. The table lists under 250,000 clones, roughly 80% of them singletons. The data were obtained in a study of blood T cell repertoires in COVID-19. The TCR comes from a woman aged 40 to 50 with COVID-19, enrolled during active disease. The specimen sequenced was peripheral blood. This rearrangement joins TRBV5-1 to TRBJ2-1, with 7 bases identical to TRBD2. CDR3 protein: CASRIAGRALYNEQFF. CDR3 nucleotides: TGCGCCAGCAGAATTGCTGGGAGGGCCCTCTACAATGAGCAGTTCTTC.